This record concerns one T cell receptor (beta chain) sequence. Its antigen remains unidentified. PCR employed 60 Vbeta and 13 Jbeta primers. Here immunoSEQ multiplex PCR was the method, and the copy in TCRdb shows in-frame clones only, minus some. The sample records under 250,000 clones, 80% to 85% being singletons. The data are from a study of cytomegalovirus exposure and HLA in healthy donors. Background on the study: Approximately 85 million unique TCRs from HLA-typed donors made up an early data release. Notes on the study in general: Cytomegalovirus association was listed for roughly 160 TCR beta chains. TCR beta V- and J-gene trimming, according to a later analysis, was linked to a missense DCLRE1C variant.

All the people who gave samples were healthy bone marrow donors. The CDR3 has 14 amino acids. Trimming removed 4 bases at V and 5 bases at J, with 14 bases between. In germline, CDR1 is SNHLY, CDR2 FYNNEI. The sequenced sample was PBMCs. The chain recombines TRBV2 with TRBJ2-5; D ambiguous. The TCR sequence derives from a boy between 2 and 15 years old in good health and CMV-seronegative. CDR3 in DNA: TGTGCCAGCAGTGTTAGACAACCGTTGGAGACCCAGTACTTC. Amino acids: CASSVRQPLETQYF.